The 13 T cell receptor beta chains reported below all come from one sample, sequenced in a study of cytomegalovirus exposure and HLA in healthy donors. PCR employed 60 Vbeta and 13 Jbeta primers. Sequenced by immunoSEQ multiplex PCR; TCRdb stores in-frame clones only, minus some. The sample lists more than 95,000 clones; roughly four fifths were seen once. Sequencing was performed on PBMCs. All receptors come from a woman under 30 in good health and CMV-seronegative.

CDR3 protein: CASSPIAGESTGELFF. CDR3 sequence (DNA): TGCGCCAGCAGCCCAATAGCGGGGGAATCCACCGGGGAGCTGTTTTTT. J is TRBJ2-2 and V is TRBV5-1, with 9 bases fitting TRBD2. The germline V gene encodes CDR1 SGHRS and CDR2 YFSETQ. Trimming took 4 bases from V and 4 from J; bases not matched to a gene: 8. The CDR3 consists of 16 residues. Variable domain in full (rest from reference TRBV5-1 and TRBJ2-2): KAGVTQTPRYLIKTRGQQVTLSCSPISGHRSVSWYQQTPGQGLQFLFEYFSETQRNKGNFPGRFSGRQFSNSRSEMNVSTLELGDSALYLCASSPIAGESTGELFFGEGSRLTVL.

This clone was counted between two and nine times. This rearrangement joins TRBV5-6 to TRBJ2-7, with no clear D. Germline-derived CDR1 and CDR2 are SGHDT and YYEEEE. Deletions cut 0 bases from V and 3 bases from J, with 13 bases between. This CDR3 contains 15 residues. The chain's CDR3 is CASSLERSEYYEQYF. The CDR3 DNA reads as TGTGCCAGCAGCTTGGAGAGGTCGGAATACTACGAGCAGTACTTC.

This sequence joins TRBV9 and TRBJ2-1, with D perhaps matching TRBD1 (6 bases). Germline-derived CDR1 and CDR2 are SGDLS and YYNGEE. V was pared by 0 bases and J by 0 bases, with 7 bases between. CDR3 length: 15 amino acids. The CDR3 bases are TGTGCCAGCAGCGTAGAGGACAGCTCCTACAATGAGCAGTTCTTC. Protein product: CASSVEDSSYNEQFF. The full variable domain, with the rest looked up from reference TRBV9 and TRBJ2-1, is DSGVTQTPKHLITATGQRVTLRCSPRSGDLSVYWYQQSLDQGLQFLIQYYNGEERAKGNILERFSAQQFPDLHSELNLSSLELGDSALYFCASSVEDSSYNEQFFGPGTRLTVL.

This clone was counted between two and nine times. This sequence joins TRBV5-1 and TRBJ1-1, with D unclear. Trimming pared 2 bases from V and 5 bases from J, leaving 16 bases between. This CDR3 is built from 15 residues. CDR1 and CDR2 (germline): SGHRS, YFSETQ. DNA for the CDR3: TGCGCCAGCAGCTTCGCGGGAGGACGAGGGACTGAAGCTTTCTTT. This encodes CASSFAGGRGTEAFF.

The chain couples TRBV5-1 to TRBJ1-1; 11 bases are shared with TRBD1. Germline values: CDR1 SGHRS, CDR2 YFSETQ. The CDR3 length is 17 residues. Losses at the gene ends were 3 bases for V and 1 base for J; bases not matched to a gene: 8. CDR3 region: CASSYDGTGGRNTEAFF. In DNA form, the CDR3 reads TGCGCCAGCAGCTATGACGGGACAGGGGGGAGGAACACTGAAGCTTTCTTT.

This clone is a singleton in its sample. The CDR3 spells CASSGGTGPMGYNEQFF. The CDR3 nucleotides read TGTGCCAGCAGTGGTGGGACAGGACCCATGGGCTACAATGAGCAGTTCTTC. The rearrangement uses TRBV28 and TRBJ2-1; the match to TRBD1 covers 8 bases. CDR1 MDHEN and CDR2 SYDVKM come from the germline V gene. The CDR3 runs to 17 residues. V shed 5 bases, J shed 3 bases, and the junction held 12 bases outside the gene matches.

This rearrangement joins TRBV6-5 to TRBJ2-6; D perhaps matches TRBD1 (7 bases). V lost 6 bases to trimming and J lost 1 base, with 10 bases between them. Germline V gene sequence: CDR1 MNHEY, CDR2 SVGAGI. The CDR3 extends over 15 amino acids. CDR3 sequence: CASSSGGSGANVLTF. The CDR3 DNA follows: TGTGCCAGCAGCTCAGGGGGGTCTGGGGCCAACGTCCTGACTTTC.

This clone has just a few counts. The gene calls are TRBV2 and TRBJ1-5; 7 bases map to TRBD1. The CDR3 covers 13 residues. Germline lookup yields CDR1 SNHLY and CDR2 FYNNEI. V dropped 6 bases and J dropped 5; count of bases not matched to a gene: 4. The CDR3 protein is CASSRDSYQPQHF. The CDR3, as DNA: TGTGCCAGCAGCCGGGACAGCTATCAGCCCCAGCATTTT.

This rearrangement joins TRBV6-1 to TRBJ2-5; 12 bases fit TRBD2. The CDR3 extends over 19 amino acids. V gave up 3 bases and J gave up 2 bases; unmatched junction bases: 13. Germline V CDR1 and CDR2: MNHNS, SASEGT. The CDR3 nucleotides read TGTGCCAGCAGTGAGACGACTAGCGGGGGCTTAGCGAGGCAAGAGACCCAGTACTTC. It translates to CASSETTSGGLARQETQYF.

The chain uses TRBV5-6 and TRBJ1-6; D might be TRBD1 (5 bases). V shed 0 bases and J shed 6 bases, with 7 bases lying between them. The CDR3 is made up of 14 amino acids. The germline gives CDR1 SGHDT, CDR2 YYEEEE. The chain's CDR3 is CASSLVGVNSPLHF. The CDR3 DNA reads as TGTGCCAGCAGCTTGGTAGGGGTTAATTCACCCCTCCACTTT.

The chain recombines TRBV30 with TRBJ1-6, with D hard to call. In germline, CDR1 is GTSNPN, CDR2 SVGIG (reference sequence). The CDR3 loop spans 16 amino acids. The V end lost 3 bases, the J end lost 0 bases, and 12 bases lay between the germline ends. Here the CDR3 reads CAWRLGSLSYNSPLHF. The CDR3 DNA sequence: TGTGCCTGGAGGCTCGGTTCGCTCTCCTATAATTCACCCCTCCACTTT.

The chain recombines TRBV10-2 with TRBJ1-2; no clear D gene. Trimming shortened V by 0 bases and J by 4 bases, and 9 bases separated the two germline ends. Germline V CDR1 and CDR2: WSHSY, SAAADI. This CDR3 has 14 amino acids. CDR3 protein: CASSESRYSYGYTF. For the CDR3, the DNA is TGCGCCAGCAGTGAGTCGCGGTATAGCTATGGCTACACCTTC.

This clone has more than one count but fewer than ten. This chain connects TRBV29-1 to TRBJ2-5; weak D call: TRBD2 (5 bases). The germline CDR1 and CDR2 sequences are SQVTM and ANQGSEA. The length of the CDR3 is 13 residues. With 0 bases removed from V and 4 bases from J, the gap between germline ends came to 9 bases. The CDR3 bases are TGCAGCGTTGAAGATCTCACTAGAGAGACCCAGTACTTC. This codes for CSVEDLTRETQYF.